The 4 T cell receptor beta chains reported below all come from one sample, sequenced in a study of T cells in Graves' hyperthyroidism and ophthalmopathy. Amplified regions were TCR beta CDR3 sequences from RNA transcripts. Primed by the HTBI set, a first-round RT-PCR was run on the TCR CDR3. TCRdb reprocessed the multiplex PCR reads with MiXCR, giving one entry per CDR3 protein. In the table there are 500,000 to 750,000 distinct CDR3 sequences, 15% to 19% of which are singletons. The sequencing input was blood. These receptors were taken from a woman in her twenties or thirties with Graves' hyperthyroidism.

This clonotype came up a few times. The V call is TRBV20-1, the J call TRBJ2-5; 7 positions match TRBD1. The CDR3 is 14 residues long. Germline trimming cut 6 bases from V and 2 bases from J; bases unmatched to any gene: 9. Germline V lookup: CDR1 DFQATT, CDR2 SNEGSKA (reference sequence). CDR3: CSAEYPGGQETQYF. CDR3 DNA sequence: TGCAGTGCGGAATATCCAGGGGGACAAGAGACCCAGTACTTC.

This clonotype was counted a single time. This sequence joins TRBV28 and TRBJ2-6, with TRBD2 as a possible D gene (5 bases). The length of the CDR3 is 16 residues. In germline, CDR1 is MDHEN, CDR2 SYDVKM. V was pared by 2 bases and J by 0 bases, with 8 bases between. The CDR3 DNA is TGTGCCAGCAGTTTACTAGCTGCCTCTGGGGCCAACGTCCTGACTTTC. The encoded protein is CASSLLAASGANVLTF.

This clonotype was found a few times. This chain joins TRBV15 and TRBJ2-5; 9 positions match TRBD2. The CDR3 is made up of 16 amino acids. Germline assignment: CDR1 LNHNV and CDR2 YYDKDF (reference sequence). V lost 1 base to trimming and J lost 4 bases; unmatched junction nucleotides: 7. CDR3 region: CATSRAIAGVGETQYF. The CDR3 region has the DNA TGTGCCACCAGCAGAGCGATAGCGGGAGTCGGAGAGACCCAGTACTTC.

This clonotype has at least ten counts. The J gene is TRBJ2-1, the V gene TRBV28, with 8 positions matching TRBD2. Germline CDR1 MDHEN, CDR2 SYDVKM. The CDR3 consists of 17 residues. Trimming cost V 6 bases and J 6 bases; bases outside gene matches: 16. CDR3 DNA: TGTGCCAGCAGATTGGGGGGACTAGTGTACCCGACCAATGAGCAGTTCTTC. This sequence encodes CASRLGGLVYPTNEQFF. Based on the CDR3 plus reference TRBV28 and TRBJ2-1, the full variable domain is DVKVTQSSRYLVKRTGEKVFLECVQDMDHENMFWYRQDPGLGLRLIYFSYDVKMKEKGDIPEGYSVSREKKERFSLILESASTNQTSMYLCASRLGGLVYPTNEQFFGPGTRLTVL.